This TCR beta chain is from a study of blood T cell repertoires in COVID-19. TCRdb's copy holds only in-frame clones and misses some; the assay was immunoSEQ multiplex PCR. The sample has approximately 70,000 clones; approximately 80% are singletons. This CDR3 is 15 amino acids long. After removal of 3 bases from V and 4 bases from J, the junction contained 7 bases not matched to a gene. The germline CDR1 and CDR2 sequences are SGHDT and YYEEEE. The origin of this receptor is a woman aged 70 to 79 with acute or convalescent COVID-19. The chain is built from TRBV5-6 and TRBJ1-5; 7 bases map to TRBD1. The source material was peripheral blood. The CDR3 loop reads CASSWGAGQNQPQHF. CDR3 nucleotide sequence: TGTGCCAGCAGCTGGGGGGCGGGACAGAATCAGCCCCAGCATTTT. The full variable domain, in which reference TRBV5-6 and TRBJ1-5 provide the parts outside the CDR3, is DAGVTQSPTHLIKTRGQQVTLRCSPKSGHDTVSWYQQALGQGPQFIFQYYEEEERQRGNFPDRFSGHQFPNYSSELNVNALLLGDSALYLCASSWGAGQNQPQHFGDGTRLSIL.